This TCR beta chain was identified during a study of control samples from healthy donors and cancer patients. Assay used: immunoSEQ multiplex PCR; TCRdb lists only in-frame clones, some missing. In the table there are fewer than 200,000 clones, about 86% of which are singletons. The CDR3 sequence is 15 residues long. Germline V gene data show CDR1 as LGHNA and CDR2 as YNFKEQ. Trimming removed 0 bases at V and 4 bases at J, with 10 bases between. The source is a woman younger than 45 in good health. Material for sequencing was blood. The chain has TRBV4-2 and TRBJ1-5; D perhaps matches TRBD1 (6 bases). The CDR3 DNA follows: TGTGCCAGCAGCCAAGAGGGGACAAGGAATCAGCCCCAGCATTTT. This gives the protein CASSQEGTRNQPQHF.